This T cell receptor beta chain is from a study of blood T cell repertoires in COVID-19. Study at large: Acute and convalescent COVID-19 samples came from the United States, Italy and Spain.

Using immunoSEQ multiplex PCR, the repertoire was profiled, and TCRdb retains in-frame clones only, with some absent. The sample lists under 500,000 clones; around 90% were seen once. As concerns this clone: Other DNA sequences in this sample translate to the same CDR3.

Germline V gene lookup returns CDR1 SGHRS and CDR2 YFSETQ. After removal of 0 bases from V and 7 bases from J, the junction contained 4 bases not matched to a gene. CDR3 size: 15 residues. This receptor was identified in a woman between 18 and 29 years old with acute COVID-19. The genes are TRBV5-1 and TRBJ1-5, with 10 bases identical to TRBD1. Sequencing was done on a sample of PBMCs or T cells enriched from blood (not recorded which). CDR3 DNA: TGCGCCAGCAGCTTGGCCGGGACAGGGGAACAGCCCCAGCATTTT. Translated, it gives CASSLAGTGEQPQHF.